Following are 27 T cell receptor beta chains from one sample sequenced in a study of Graves' ophthalmopathy and Graves' hyperthyroidism. Amplifying from RNA transcripts, the study obtained TCR beta CDR3 regions. The workflow started with a first-round RT-PCR run with HTBI primers and then moved on to a second-round multiplex PCR. TCRdb used MiXCR to reprocess the multiplex PCR reads, holding one entry per CDR3 protein. Of 210,000 or so distinct CDR3 sequences in the sample, just under 30% were seen once. Sequenced input: peripheral blood. The origin of the receptors is a man aged 45-65 years with Graves' ophthalmopathy.

The table lists this clonotype with many counts. This chain links TRBV12-3 or TRBV12-4 with TRBJ2-5, with D perhaps matching TRBD1 or TRBD2 (6 bases each). V gave up 2 bases and J gave up 4 bases, with 14 bases separating them. There are 15 residues in the CDR3. This CDR3 reads CASSLKGDWGETQYF. The CDR3 nucleotides read TGTGCCAGCAGTTTAAAGGGGGACTGGGGAGAGACCCAGTACTTC.

J is TRBJ2-5 and V is TRBV7-9, with TRBD1 identical over 9 bases. Germline V gives CDR1 SEHNR, CDR2 FQNEAQ (reference sequence). J was trimmed by 3 bases and V by 6 bases; bases with no gene match: 8. This CDR3 spans 15 amino acids. CDR3 residues: CASRGGQGFKETQYF. The CDR3 DNA follows: TGTGCCAGCAGGGGGGGACAGGGATTCAAAGAGACCCAGTACTTC.

This clonotype was picked up many times. J is TRBJ1-1 and V is TRBV27; tentative D call: TRBD1 (6 bases). V was shortened by 3 bases and J by 1 base, with 12 bases between the two germline ends. The CDR3 runs to 15 residues. The germline gives CDR1 MNHEY, CDR2 SMNVEV (reference sequence). For the CDR3, the DNA is TGTGCCAGCAGTTTGGGGTGGGACAAGAACACTGAAGCTTTCTTT. It encodes CASSLGWDKNTEAFF.

At least ten counts were recorded for this clonotype. This chain links TRBV11-1 with TRBJ1-2; D is possibly TRBD1 (5 bases). CDR3 length: 15 amino acids. CDR1 and CDR2 from the germline V gene are SGHAT and FQDESV (reference sequence). Trimming left V 3 bases short and J 0 bases short, with 11 bases between. The chain's CDR3 is CASSFSRASNYGYTF. Here the CDR3 DNA reads TGTGCCAGCAGCTTCAGCAGGGCGTCTAACTATGGCTACACCTTC.

In regard to this clonotype: The junction shows a germline mismatch at one end, possibly a read error. The chain recombines TRBV27 with TRBJ1-1, with D possibly TRBD1 on 5 matching bases. This CDR3 comprises 14 residues. Germline V gene sequence: CDR1 MNHEY, CDR2 SMNVEV (reference sequence). In nucleotides, the CDR3 is TGCGCCAGCAGCCAAGATCAGGGTCTTTTGCAAGCTTTCTTT. Protein sequence: CASSQDQGLLQAFF.

Many counts were recorded for this clonotype. The conserved phenylalanine or tryptophan is not found at the CDR3 terminus, so this likely reflects a read error. This chain connects TRBV28 to TRBJ1-1; no firm D call. The CDR3 loop spans 14 amino acids. V dropped 2 bases and J dropped 2 bases, with 9 bases sitting between them. In germline, CDR1 is MDHEN, CDR2 SYDVKM. In DNA form, the CDR3 reads TGTGCCAGCAGTTTACTAGGATTCAACACTGAAGCTTTCTCT. Protein product: CASSLLGFNTEAFS.

This clonotype was picked up many times. The chain combines TRBV6-5 with TRBJ2-7, with 11 bases lining up with TRBD2. Per the germline V gene, CDR1 is MNHEY and CDR2 is SVGAGI. Trimming removed 2 bases from V and 4 bases from J; junction bases left unmatched: 10. There are 17 residues in the CDR3. CDR3 DNA: TGTGCCAGCAGTTACGAAGCTAGACTAGCGGGATTGTACGAGCAGTACTTC. Protein: CASSYEARLAGLYEQYF.

The chain couples TRBV5-1 to TRBJ1-1; no reliable D call. CDR3 length equals 13 residues. Germline CDR1 is SGHRS and CDR2 is YFSETQ. V dropped 5 bases and J dropped 3 bases, with 11 bases sitting between them. The CDR3 DNA follows: TGCGCCAGCAGTCACAGCCCTGACACTGAAGCTTTCTTT. The encoded protein is CASSHSPDTEAFF.

The chain combines TRBV12-3 or TRBV12-4 with TRBJ2-7, with a tentative D call TRBD2 (6 bases). The CDR3 covers 17 residues. V shed 2 bases and J shed 1 base, with 18 bases lying between them. CDR3 protein: CASSLPDTGTSSYEQYF. CDR3 sequence (DNA): TGTGCCAGCAGTTTACCGGATACCGGGACTTCTTCCTACGAGCAGTACTTC.

J is TRBJ1-1 and V is TRBV15; a possible D gene is TRBD1 (6 bases). Germline V lookup: CDR1 LNHNV, CDR2 YYDKDF (reference sequence). The CDR3 has 13 residues. V was cut by 8 bases and J by 5 bases, with 15 bases left in between. The CDR3 coding sequence is TGTGCCACCCGACTGGGAGGGGGTACTGAAGCTTTCTTT. The encoded protein is CATRLGGGTEAFF. The full variable domain, its missing parts supplied by reference TRBV15 and TRBJ1-1, is DAMVIQNPRYQVTQFGKPVTLSCSQTLNHNVMYWYQQKSSQAPKLLFHYYDKDFNNEADTPDNFQSRRPNTSFCFLDIRSPGLGDTAMYLCATRLGGGTEAFFGQGTRLTVV.

This clonotype turned up a few times. The V call is TRBV7-2, the J call TRBJ2-7; 12 nucleotides match TRBD1. CDR3 length equals 15 residues. Germline V gene sequence: CDR1 SGHTA, CDR2 FQGNSA. V shed 5 bases, J shed 1 base, and the junction held 3 bases outside the gene matches. CDR3 sequence reads: CASSQGQGASYEQYF. For the CDR3, the DNA is TGTGCCAGCAGCCAGGGACAGGGGGCATCCTACGAGCAGTACTTC.

The CDR3 spells CASSRNRGRATEAFF. CDR3 bases: TGTGCCAGCAGCCGGAACAGGGGGCGAGCAACTGAAGCTTTCTTT. V and J are TRBV12-3 or TRBV12-4 and TRBJ1-1; 9 bases fit TRBD1. The length of the CDR3 is 15 residues. Germline trimming cut 6 bases from V and 5 bases from J; bases unmatched to any gene: 10.

This chain connects TRBV2 to TRBJ2-7; 11 bases map to TRBD1. CDR3 size: 15 residues. Germline V CDR1 and CDR2: SNHLY, FYNNEI. The V gene end was trimmed by 6 bases and the J gene end by 2 bases; junction bases not matched to a gene: 6. Here the CDR3 reads CASRTRTGGPYEQYF. CDR3 DNA sequence: TGTGCCAGCAGGACACGGACAGGGGGCCCCTACGAGCAGTACTTC.

At least ten counts were recorded for this clonotype. The rearrangement uses TRBV7-9 and TRBJ2-7; no clear D gene. From germline, CDR1 is SEHNR and CDR2 FQNEAQ (reference sequence). Trimming removed 5 bases from V and 4 bases from J, with 18 bases in between. This CDR3 region has 15 residues. The CDR3 DNA reads as TGTGCCAGCAGCCTGACCGCGAGTCCATATTACGAGCAGTACTTC. This encodes CASSLTASPYYEQYF.

At least ten counts were recorded for this clonotype. The V call is TRBV4-1, the J call TRBJ2-4; D remains ambiguous. Between the trimmed V and J ends, which lost 1 base and 0 bases, there was a span of 7 bases. The CDR3 is 15 amino acids. In germline, CDR1 is MGHRA, CDR2 YSYEKL. The CDR3 sequence is CASSQGVVAKNIQYF. CDR3 sequence (DNA): TGCGCCAGCAGCCAAGGAGTGGTAGCCAAAAACATTCAGTACTTC.

The sample holds many counts of this clonotype. The V and J genes are TRBV11-2 and TRBJ2-7, with unresolved D. V dropped 5 bases and J dropped 3 bases, with 11 bases sitting between them. The CDR3 is made up of 13 amino acids. Germline V gene data show CDR1 as SGHAT and CDR2 as FQNNGV. CDR3 in amino acids: CASSQTRGYEQYF. The CDR3 bases are TGTGCCAGCAGCCAGACCCGAGGCTACGAGCAGTACTTC.

This clonotype showed up many times. An end of the junction differs from the germline gene, which may be a read error. The rearrangement joins TRBV27 to TRBJ2-7; no clear D. The CDR3 length is 14 residues. Germline V lookup: CDR1 MNHEY, CDR2 SMNVEV (reference sequence). The CDR3 region is CASRLSPSSYEQYF. The CDR3 DNA sequence: TGTGCCAGCAGATTATCGCCTAGCTCCTACGAGCAGTACTTC.

This clonotype was recorded many times. The V and J genes are TRBV14 and TRBJ1-1; D not resolved. Germline CDR1 is SGHDN and CDR2 is FVKESK. The CDR3 is 12 residues long. Trimming removed 0 bases at V and 10 bases at J, with 9 bases between. CDR3 sequence reads: CASSQDRFSAFF. For the CDR3, the DNA is TGTGCCAGCAGCCAAGATCGTTTCTCAGCTTTCTTT. The variable domain in full, with the rest retrieved from reference TRBV14 and TRBJ1-1, is EAGVTQFPSHSVIEKGQTVTLRCDPISGHDNLYWYRRVMGKEIKFLLHFVKESKQDESGMPNNRFLAERTGGTYSTLKVQPAELEDSGVYFCASSQDRFSAFFGQGTRLTVV.

This clonotype has at least ten counts. This rearrangement joins TRBV12-3 or TRBV12-4 to TRBJ1-2; 9 bases line up with TRBD1. Trimming cost V 11 bases and J 6 bases; bases outside gene matches: 7. The CDR3 has 12 amino acids. CDR3 protein: CASRTGENGYTF. The CDR3 coding sequence is TGTGCCTCCAGGACAGGGGAGAATGGCTACACCTTC.

The V and J genes are TRBV28 and TRBJ1-1, with D possibly matching TRBD1 (5 bases). Germline assignment: CDR1 MDHEN and CDR2 SYDVKM. V lost 10 bases to trimming and J lost 8 bases, with 20 bases between them. The CDR3 is 13 residues long. The CDR3 DNA follows: TGTGCCACCAAAGGGACCCAGACCGGAGAAGCTTTCTTT. This translates into CATKGTQTGEAFF.

J is TRBJ1-1 and V is TRBV20-1, with 11 bases matching TRBD1. This CDR3 contains 14 residues. Per the germline V gene, CDR1 is DFQATT and CDR2 is SNEGSKA (reference sequence). V trimming: 8 bases; J trimming: 4 bases; junction bases outside the gene matches: 9. The DNA of the CDR3 is TGCAGTCCCCTAATCGGGACAGGGGGCACTGAAGCTTTCTTT. Translating gives CSPLIGTGGTEAFF.

This clonotype was detected ten times or more. V is TRBV5-1 and J is TRBJ1-2; TRBD1 is a possible D gene (5 bases). V was clipped by 4 bases and J by 8 bases, with 21 bases between them. CDR3 length equals 15 residues. The germline gives CDR1 SGHRS, CDR2 YFSETQ. Here the CDR3 reads CASSGVGDGSLGYTF. CDR3 sequence (DNA): TGCGCCAGCAGCGGAGTCGGGGACGGATCTTTGGGCTACACCTTC.

This clonotype was seen ten or more times. The chain is built from TRBV20-1 and TRBJ2-7; 10 nucleotides line up with TRBD1. This CDR3 has 13 amino acids. V was clipped by 3 bases and J by 5 bases; unmatched bases: 4. Germline CDR1 DFQATT, CDR2 SNEGSKA (reference sequence). Here the CDR3 reads CSASGTGVDEQYF. In nucleotides, the CDR3 is TGCAGTGCTAGCGGGACAGGGGTTGACGAGCAGTACTTC.

At least ten counts were recorded for this clonotype. CDR3 sequence (DNA): TGTGCCTCAAATGGGGGGATGAACACTGAAGCTTTCTTT. Its protein is CASNGGMNTEAFF. The genes are TRBV2 and TRBJ1-1; D may be TRBD1 (5 bases). Per germline, CDR1 SNHLY and CDR2 FYNNEI. V lost 11 bases, J lost 0 bases, and 13 bases lay in between. This CDR3 is built from 13 residues.

This clonotype was picked up many times. The chain uses TRBV7-9 and TRBJ2-7; TRBD2 matches at 9 bases. Germline V gene lookup returns CDR1 SEHNR and CDR2 FQNEAQ (reference sequence). The V gene end was trimmed by 0 bases and the J gene end by 6 bases; junction bases not matched to a gene: 0. The CDR3 sequence is 13 residues long. The CDR3 loop reads CASSLASGSEQYF. CDR3 sequence (DNA): TGTGCCAGCAGCTTAGCTAGCGGGAGCGAGCAGTACTTC. Full variable domain (remainder filled in from reference TRBV7-9 and TRBJ2-7): DTGVSQNPRHKITKRGQNVTFRCDPISEHNRLYWYRQTLGQGPEFLTYFQNEAQLEKSRLLSDRFSAERPKGSFSTLEIQRTEQGDSAMYLCASSLASGSEQYFGPGTRLTVT.

In this sample, this clonotype turned up many times. The chain combines TRBV11-2 with TRBJ2-7; D is undetermined. Trimming removed 3 bases at V and 7 bases at J, with 4 bases between. CDR1 and CDR2 (germline): SGHAT, FQNNGV. This CDR3 has 10 amino acids. DNA for the CDR3: TGTGCCAGCAGCTTGAGTGAGCAGTACTTC. This gives the protein CASSLSEQYF.

The chain employs TRBV6-1 and TRBJ2-5; 7 nucleotides line up with TRBD2. V was clipped by 4 bases and J by 4 bases; unmatched bases: 9. Germline V gene sequence: CDR1 MNHNS, CDR2 SASEGT. CDR3 length: 15 residues. The CDR3 coding sequence is TGTGCCAGCAGTGTTATGACGGGAGGCCGAGAGACCCAGTACTTC. Translation gives CASSVMTGGRETQYF.